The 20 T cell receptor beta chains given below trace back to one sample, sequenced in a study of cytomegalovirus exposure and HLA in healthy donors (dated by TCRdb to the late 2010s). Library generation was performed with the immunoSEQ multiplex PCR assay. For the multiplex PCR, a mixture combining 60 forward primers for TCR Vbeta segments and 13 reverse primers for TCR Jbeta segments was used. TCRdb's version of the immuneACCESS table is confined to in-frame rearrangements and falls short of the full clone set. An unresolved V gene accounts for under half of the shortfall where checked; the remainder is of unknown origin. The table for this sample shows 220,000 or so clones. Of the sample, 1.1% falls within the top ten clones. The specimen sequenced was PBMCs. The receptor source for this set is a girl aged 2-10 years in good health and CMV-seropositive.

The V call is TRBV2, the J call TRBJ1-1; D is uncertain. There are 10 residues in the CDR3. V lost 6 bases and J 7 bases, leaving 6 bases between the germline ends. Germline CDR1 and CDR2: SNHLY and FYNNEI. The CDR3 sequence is CASRGSEAFF. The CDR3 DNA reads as TGTGCCAGCAGGGGGAGTGAAGCTTTCTTT.

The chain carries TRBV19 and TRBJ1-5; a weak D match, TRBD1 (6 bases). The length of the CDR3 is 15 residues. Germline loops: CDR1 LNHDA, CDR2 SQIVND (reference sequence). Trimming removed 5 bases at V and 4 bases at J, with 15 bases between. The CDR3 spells CASSGTHQGNQPQHF. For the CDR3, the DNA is TGTGCCAGTAGTGGTACACACCAGGGGAATCAGCCCCAGCATTTT. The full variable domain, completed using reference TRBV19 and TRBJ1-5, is DGGITQSPKYLFRKEGQNVTLSCEQNLNHDAMYWYRQDPGQGLRLIYYSQIVNDFQKGDIAEGYSVSREKKESFPLTVTSAQKNPTAFYLCASSGTHQGNQPQHFGDGTRLSIL.

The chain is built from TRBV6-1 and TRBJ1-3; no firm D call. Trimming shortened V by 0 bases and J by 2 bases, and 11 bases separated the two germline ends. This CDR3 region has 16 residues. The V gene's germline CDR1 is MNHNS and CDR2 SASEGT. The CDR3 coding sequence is TGTGCCAGCAGTGAAGCCCCACTAGGGCCTGGAAACACCATATATTTT. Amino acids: CASSEAPLGPGNTIYF.

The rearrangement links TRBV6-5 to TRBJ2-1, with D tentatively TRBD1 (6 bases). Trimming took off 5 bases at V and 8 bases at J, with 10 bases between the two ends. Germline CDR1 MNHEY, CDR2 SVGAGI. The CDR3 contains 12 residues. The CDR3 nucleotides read TGTGCCAGCAGTAAGGGGGTCGATGAGCAGTTCTTC. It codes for CASSKGVDEQFF.

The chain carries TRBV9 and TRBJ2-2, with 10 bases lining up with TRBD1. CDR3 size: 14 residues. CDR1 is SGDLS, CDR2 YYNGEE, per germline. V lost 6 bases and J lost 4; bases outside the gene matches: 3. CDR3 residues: CASTGQGVTGELFF. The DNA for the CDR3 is TGTGCCAGCACAGGACAGGGGGTCACCGGGGAGCTGTTTTTT.

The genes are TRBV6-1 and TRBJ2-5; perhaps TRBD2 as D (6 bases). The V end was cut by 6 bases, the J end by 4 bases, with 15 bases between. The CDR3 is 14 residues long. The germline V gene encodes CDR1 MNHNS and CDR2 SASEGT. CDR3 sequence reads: CASRIAERRETQYF. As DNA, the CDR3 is TGTGCCAGCAGAATAGCGGAGAGGAGAGAGACCCAGTACTTC.

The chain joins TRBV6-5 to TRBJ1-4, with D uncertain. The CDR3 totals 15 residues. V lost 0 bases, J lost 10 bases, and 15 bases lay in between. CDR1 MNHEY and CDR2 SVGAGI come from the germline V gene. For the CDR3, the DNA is TGTGCCAGCAGTTACTCCGGGGAAATCGTAGCAAAACTGTTTTTT. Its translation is CASSYSGEIVAKLFF.

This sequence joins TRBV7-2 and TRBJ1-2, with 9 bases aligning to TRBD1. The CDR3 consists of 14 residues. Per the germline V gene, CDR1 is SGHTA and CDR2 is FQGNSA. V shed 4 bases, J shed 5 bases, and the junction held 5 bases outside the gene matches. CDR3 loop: CASSSQGQGYGYTF. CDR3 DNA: TGTGCCAGCAGCTCACAGGGACAGGGATATGGCTACACCTTC. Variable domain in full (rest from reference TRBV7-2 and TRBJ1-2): GAGVSQSPSNKVTEKGKDVELRCDPISGHTALYWYRQSLGQGLEFLIYFQGNSAPDKSGLPSDRFSAERTGGSVSTLTIQRTQQEDSAVYLCASSSQGQGYGYTFGSGTRLTVV.

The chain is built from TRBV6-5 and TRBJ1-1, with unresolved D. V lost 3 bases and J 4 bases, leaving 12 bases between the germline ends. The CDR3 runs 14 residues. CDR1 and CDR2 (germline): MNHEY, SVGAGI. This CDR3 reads CASSYYRGFTEAFF. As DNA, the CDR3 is TGTGCCAGCAGTTATTATCGGGGATTCACTGAAGCTTTCTTT.

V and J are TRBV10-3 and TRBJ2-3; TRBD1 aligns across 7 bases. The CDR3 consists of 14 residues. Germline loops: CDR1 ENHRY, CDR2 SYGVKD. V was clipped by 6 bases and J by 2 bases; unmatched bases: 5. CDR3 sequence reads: CAIREQGFTDTQYF. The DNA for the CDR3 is TGTGCCATCAGAGAACAGGGGTTCACAGATACGCAGTATTTT.

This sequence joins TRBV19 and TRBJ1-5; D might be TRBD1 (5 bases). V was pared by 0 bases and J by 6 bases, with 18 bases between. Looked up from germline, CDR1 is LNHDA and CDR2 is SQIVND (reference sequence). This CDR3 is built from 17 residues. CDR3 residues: CASSIDRWQGGRQPQHF. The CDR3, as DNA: TGTGCCAGTAGTATAGATCGCTGGCAGGGTGGACGTCAGCCCCAGCATTTT.

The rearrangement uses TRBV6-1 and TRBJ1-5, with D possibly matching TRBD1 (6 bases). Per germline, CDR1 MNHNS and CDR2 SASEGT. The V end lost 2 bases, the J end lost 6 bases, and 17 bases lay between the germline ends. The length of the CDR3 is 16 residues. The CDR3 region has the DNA TGTGCCAGCAGTGAACTGGGGACAATTCTGTTTCAGCCCCAGCATTTT. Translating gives CASSELGTILFQPQHF.

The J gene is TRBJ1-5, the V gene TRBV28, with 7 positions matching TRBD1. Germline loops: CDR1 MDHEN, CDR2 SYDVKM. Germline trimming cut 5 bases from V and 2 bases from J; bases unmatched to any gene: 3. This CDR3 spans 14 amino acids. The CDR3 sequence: CASSGQEGNQPQHF. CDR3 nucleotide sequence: TGTGCCAGCAGTGGACAGGAGGGCAATCAGCCCCAGCATTTT.

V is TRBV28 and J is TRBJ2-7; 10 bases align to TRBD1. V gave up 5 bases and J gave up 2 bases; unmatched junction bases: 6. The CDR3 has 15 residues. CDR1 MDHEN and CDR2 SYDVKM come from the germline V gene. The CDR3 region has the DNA TGTGCCAGCAGTCTCAGGACAGGGGGTCCCTACGAGCAGTACTTC. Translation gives CASSLRTGGPYEQYF. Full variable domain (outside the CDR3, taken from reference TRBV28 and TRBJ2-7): DVKVTQSSRYLVKRTGEKVFLECVQDMDHENMFWYRQDPGLGLRLIYFSYDVKMKEKGDIPEGYSVSREKKERFSLILESASTNQTSMYLCASSLRTGGPYEQYFGPGTRLTVT.

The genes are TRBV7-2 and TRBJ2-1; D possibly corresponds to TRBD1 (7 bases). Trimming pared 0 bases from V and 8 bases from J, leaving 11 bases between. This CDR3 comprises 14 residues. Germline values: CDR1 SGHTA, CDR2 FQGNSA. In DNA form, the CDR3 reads TGTGCCAGCAGCTTAGCACAGGGGAGGTATGAGCAGTTCTTC. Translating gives CASSLAQGRYEQFF. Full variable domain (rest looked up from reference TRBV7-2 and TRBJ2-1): GAGVSQSPSNKVTEKGKDVELRCDPISGHTALYWYRQSLGQGLEFLIYFQGNSAPDKSGLPSDRFSAERTGGSVSTLTIQRTQQEDSAVYLCASSLAQGRYEQFFGPGTRLTVL.

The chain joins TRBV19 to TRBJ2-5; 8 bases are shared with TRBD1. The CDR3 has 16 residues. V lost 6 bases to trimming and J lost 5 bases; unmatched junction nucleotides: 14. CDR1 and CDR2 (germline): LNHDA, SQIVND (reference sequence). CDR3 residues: CASSLSPTGVGETQYF. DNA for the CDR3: TGTGCCAGTAGCCTGTCGCCGACAGGGGTGGGGGAGACCCAGTACTTC. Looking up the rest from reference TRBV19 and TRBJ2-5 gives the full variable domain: DGGITQSPKYLFRKEGQNVTLSCEQNLNHDAMYWYRQDPGQGLRLIYYSQIVNDFQKGDIAEGYSVSREKKESFPLTVTSAQKNPTAFYLCASSLSPTGVGETQYFGPGTRLLVL.

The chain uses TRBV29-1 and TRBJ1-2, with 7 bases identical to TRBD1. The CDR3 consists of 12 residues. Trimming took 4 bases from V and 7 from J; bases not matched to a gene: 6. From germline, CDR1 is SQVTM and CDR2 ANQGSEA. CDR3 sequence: CSVGQGLRGYTF. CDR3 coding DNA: TGCAGCGTTGGACAGGGTCTCCGTGGCTACACCTTC.

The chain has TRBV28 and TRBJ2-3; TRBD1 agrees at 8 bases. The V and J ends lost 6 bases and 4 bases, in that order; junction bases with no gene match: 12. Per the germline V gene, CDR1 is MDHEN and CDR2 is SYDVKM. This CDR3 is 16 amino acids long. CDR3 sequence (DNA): TGTGCCAGCAGCAGCCCCGTCCCAGGGGGCGCAGATACGCAGTATTTT. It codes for CASSSPVPGGADTQYF.

The CDR3 sequence: CASSDPTGAGGTIYF. CDR3 sequence (DNA): TGTGCCAGCAGTGACCCGACAGGAGCCGGAGGCACCATATATTTT. J is TRBJ1-3 and V is TRBV25-1, with D perhaps TRBD1 (6 bases). This CDR3 is built from 15 residues. Per germline, CDR1 MGHDK and CDR2 SYGVNS. Deletions cut 3 bases from V and 9 bases from J, with 18 bases between.

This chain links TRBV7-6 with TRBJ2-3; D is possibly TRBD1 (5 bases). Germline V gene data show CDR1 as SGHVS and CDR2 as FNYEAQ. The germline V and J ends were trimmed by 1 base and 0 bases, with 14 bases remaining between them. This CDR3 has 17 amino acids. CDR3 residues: CASSLVPQGSSTDTQYF. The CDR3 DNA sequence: TGTGCCAGCAGCTTAGTCCCCCAGGGCTCTAGCACAGATACGCAGTATTTT.